Listed here are 15 T cell receptor beta chains from one sample, sequenced in a study of blood T cells in healthy people across ages. Primers used in a second PCR of roughly 7 to 11 cycles were a sample-barcoded 5' primer and a J-beta primer mix. TCRdb redid the calling of the 5' RACE reads with MiXCR, one entry per CDR3 protein. The sample carries hundreds of thousands of distinct CDR3 sequences, more than 25% recorded once. Sequences were obtained from blood. The source is a woman over 75 in good health.

To note about this clonotype: Being one base from a much bigger clone, this may be a read error. Since the CDR3 does not end with the conserved phenylalanine or tryptophan, this likely comes from a read error. The genes are TRBV20-1 and TRBJ2-3; D remains unclear. CDR3 length: 12 residues. Germline V lookup: CDR1 DFQATT, CDR2 SNEGSKA (reference sequence). V lost 6 bases to trimming and J lost 8 bases, with 15 bases between them. DNA for the CDR3: TGCAGTGCCGCCGATATGGGTGGTACGCAGTATTTG. Its translation is CSAADMGGTQYL.

This clonotype came up a few times. This sequence may be a read error, since a much larger clone differs from it by one base. This chain connects TRBV10-3 to TRBJ2-7; 9 bases line up with TRBD1. Per germline, CDR1 ENHRY and CDR2 SYGVKD. With 10 bases clipped from V and 5 bases from J, the junction kept 9 bases outside the gene matches. The CDR3 length is 13 residues. DNA for the CDR3: TGTGCCAGCGTGAACGGACAGGGGCACGAGCAGTACTTC. As protein: CASVNGQGHEQYF.

This clonotype came up a few times. The V call is TRBV2, the J call TRBJ1-1; D is possibly TRBD1 (5 bases). Germline V lookup: CDR1 SNHLY, CDR2 FYNNEI. V was shortened by 4 bases and J by 2 bases, with 11 bases between the two germline ends. This CDR3 is 14 amino acids long. The CDR3 bases are TGTGCCAGCAGTGCTTGGGGGTATAACACTGAAGCTTTCTTT. The encoded protein is CASSAWGYNTEAFF.

The CDR3 DNA follows: TGCAGTGCTAGAGATCGGGACAGGGATTTCTATGGCTACACCTTC. Its protein product is CSARDRDRDFYGYTF. V and J are TRBV20-1 and TRBJ1-2; 9 bases agree with TRBD1. The germline V gene has CDR1 DFQATT and CDR2 SNEGSKA (reference sequence). CDR3 length: 15 amino acids. The ends lost 0 bases at V and 4 bases at J; junction bases unmatched: 6.

This clonotype was counted many times. The chain is built from TRBV20-1 and TRBJ2-3; the D gene is possibly TRBD2 (6 bases). V lost 1 base and J 4 bases, leaving 9 bases between the germline ends. CDR3 length equals 13 residues. Per the germline V gene, CDR1 is DFQATT and CDR2 is SNEGSKA (reference sequence). The CDR3 DNA sequence: TGCAGTGCTAGAGTGGAGCGGGCAGATACGCAGTATTTT. This sequence encodes CSARVERADTQYF.

This clonotype has just a few counts. The rearrangement links TRBV21-1 to TRBJ1-5. TRBV21-1 is classified as a pseudogene. The CDR3 is 15 residues long. The CDR3 reads CASSKLAVVILAQHF. The CDR3, as DNA: TGTGCCAGCAGCAAATTAGCCGTAGTAATCTTGGCCCAGCATTTT.

This clonotype was observed at least ten times. The CDR3 sequence is CASSLVRTRNSPLHF. The CDR3 region has the DNA TGTGCCAGCAGCCTAGTCCGTACCCGTAATTCACCCCTCCACTTT. The V call is TRBV12-3 or TRBV12-4, the J call TRBJ1-6; no firm D call. V dropped 6 bases and J dropped 6 bases, with 15 bases sitting between them. The CDR3 sequence is 15 residues long.

The gene calls are TRBV19 and TRBJ2-4, with 7 bases lining up with TRBD1. Trimming cost V 5 bases and J 0 bases; bases outside gene matches: 4. Germline V lookup: CDR1 LNHDA, CDR2 SQIVND (reference sequence). The CDR3 runs to 15 residues. Here the CDR3 DNA reads TGTGCCAGTAGTTCTCAGGGGGAAGCCAAAAACATTCAGTACTTC. The encoded protein is CASSSQGEAKNIQYF.

This clonotype was found many times. The rearrangement links TRBV6-5 to TRBJ1-2; 11 nucleotides line up with TRBD1. Germline assignment: CDR1 MNHEY and CDR2 SVGAGI. This CDR3 has 16 amino acids. Trimming at V came to 6 bases and at J to 2 bases, leaving 8 bases not matched to a gene. The CDR3 sequence: CASSNGGTGGNYGYTF. As DNA, the CDR3 is TGTGCCAGCAGCAATGGGGGGACAGGGGGGAACTATGGCTACACCTTC.

This clonotype was seen more than once but under ten times. The chain combines TRBV9 with TRBJ2-1, with a possible D match to TRBD1 (6 bases). From germline, CDR1 is SGDLS and CDR2 YYNGEE. The CDR3 spans 15 residues. V lost 0 bases, J lost 2 bases, and 9 bases lay in between. CDR3 protein: CASSVGQVTYNEQFF. CDR3 DNA sequence: TGTGCCAGCAGCGTAGGACAGGTAACCTACAATGAGCAGTTCTTC.

This rearrangement joins TRBV7-6 to TRBJ2-1, with D uncertain. V lost 6 bases and J lost 3, with 9 bases in between. The V gene's germline CDR1 is SGHVS and CDR2 FNYEAQ. CDR3 length: 13 residues. This chain's CDR3 is CASRQQSYNEQFF. CDR3 DNA sequence: TGTGCCAGCAGACAACAAAGCTACAATGAGCAGTTCTTC.

This chain joins TRBV7-2 and TRBJ1-2, with TRBD1 identical over 8 bases. Germline CDR1 is SGHTA and CDR2 is FQGNSA. The J segment lost 4 bases and the V segment lost 0 bases, leaving 4 bases of the junction unmatched. The CDR3 totals 15 residues. The CDR3 DNA is TGTGCCAGCAGCTTAGCGCGGACAGGGTTCTATGGCTACACCTTC. Its translation is CASSLARTGFYGYTF. The full variable domain, its missing parts supplied by reference TRBV7-2 and TRBJ1-2, is GAGVSQSPSNKVTEKGKDVELRCDPISGHTALYWYRQSLGQGLEFLIYFQGNSAPDKSGLPSDRFSAERTGGSVSTLTIQRTQQEDSAVYLCASSLARTGFYGYTFGSGTRLTVV.

To note about this clonotype: The junction departs from the called germline gene at one end, perhaps through a read error. This chain uses TRBV28 with TRBJ2-5; unclear D gene. The germline V gene encodes CDR1 MDHEN and CDR2 SYDVKM. This CDR3 spans 10 amino acids. This CDR3 reads CVSSSKTQYF. The CDR3 DNA is TGTGTCAGCAGCTCGAAGACCCAGTACTTC.

On this clonotype itself: Given a much more abundant clone one base away, this may be a read error. The chain recombines TRBV7-2 with TRBJ1-2; TRBD1 is a possible D gene (6 bases). In germline, CDR1 is SGHTA, CDR2 FQGNSA. The CDR3 covers 13 residues. This chain's CDR3 is CAGSSSQGHGYTF. The CDR3 nucleotides read TGTGCCGGCAGCTCCTCACAGGGACATGGCTACACCTTC. Using reference TRBV7-2 and TRBJ1-2 for the parts outside the CDR3, the full variable domain is GAGVSQSPSNKVTEKGKDVELRCDPISGHTALYWYRQSLGQGLEFLIYFQGNSAPDKSGLPSDRFSAERTGGSVSTLTIQRTQQEDSAVYLCAGSSSQGHGYTFGSGTRLTVV.

This clonotype was found many times. The chain employs TRBV30 and TRBJ2-7; a weak D match, TRBD2 (5 bases). Trimming left V 0 bases short and J 6 bases short, with 12 bases between. The CDR3 contains 13 residues. CDR1 and CDR2 from the germline V gene are GTSNPN and SVGIG (reference sequence). The chain's CDR3 is CAWSVRSRGEQYF. The CDR3 DNA reads TGTGCCTGGAGTGTACGATCTCGGGGCGAGCAGTACTTC.